This record looks at one T cell receptor (beta chain) sequence and its context. What this receptor recognizes is not known. No base quality values were provided; no much bigger clone lies one nucleotide off. Inclusive of the bounding cysteine and phenylalanine, the CDR3 is 14 residues long. CDR3 DNA is the only sequence kept; it has 42 bases, read in frame from the first base. CDR1 SGHTA and CDR2 FQGNSA are derived from the germline V gene. The germline V end is reduced by 5 bases and the J end by 6 bases; junction bases left unmatched: 9. Collection of tumor samples took place before definitive surgery or chemotherapy. The MD Anderson Biospecimen Extraction Resource handled genomic DNA extraction, while the MD Anderson Cancer Genomics Laboratory carried out the TCR sequencing. The data belong to a study of high-grade serous ovarian cancer treatment subgroups (dated by TCRdb to the early 2020s). Context from the whole study: On average, each sample produced around 15,000 sequencing reads and approximately 8,100 unique TCR beta rearrangements. Each patient contributed one primary tumor and two metastatic tumor samples, giving under 95 samples in total. TCR beta repertoires were profiled in patients with high-grade serous ovarian cancer who were grouped, under a laparoscopic triage algorithm, by complete gross resection or by neoadjuvant chemotherapy response. Of the roughly 30 patients in the cohort, approximately 10 had no residual disease after primary surgery (R0), approximately 10 were excellent NACT responders, and approximately 10 were poor NACT responders. The paper as a whole reports these results and caveats: TCR clonal relatedness showed a positive correlation with neoantigen level and a trend toward positive correlation with copy number variation and mutation load from whole-genome sequencing. Repertoire similarity between tumors from the same patient ranged from roughly 0.095 to 0.85, while tumors from different patients showed almost no similarity. The TCR repertoire analyses centered on CDR3, and CDR1 and CDR2 were not analyzed. Bulk tumor TCR sequencing lacked spatial information, limiting insight into HGSC tumor complexity and diversity.

High-throughput TCR profiling via ImmunoSEQ was performed on the roughly 100 tumor samples. Regarding the original processing steps: Richness (unique productive sequences), clonality, evenness and relatedness were included as repertoire diversity metrics, and similarity between samples was assessed with the Bhattacharyya coefficient. A sensitivity analysis excluded TCRs with fewer than two reads and gave consistent conclusions. In its TCRdb copy, this immuneACCESS table keeps in-frame sequences only and misses some clones. Where compared with another copy, unresolved V genes explain less than half of these, and the others have no known cause. That table furnishes V, J and clone size, whereas the DNA furnished D and trimming. The sample table records 10,000 to 12,000 clones; under 70% of these occur just once. The ten biggest clones cover about 4% of the sample.

Material for sequencing was tumor tissue. The origin of this receptor is a human donor with high-grade serous ovarian cancer. Here the chain combines TRBV7-2 and TRBJ2-7, with 8 bases in between that match TRBD2. The bases read TGTGCCAGCAGCCTTGGACTAGCTCACCCCGAGCAGTACTTC. It encodes CASSLGLAHPEQYF.